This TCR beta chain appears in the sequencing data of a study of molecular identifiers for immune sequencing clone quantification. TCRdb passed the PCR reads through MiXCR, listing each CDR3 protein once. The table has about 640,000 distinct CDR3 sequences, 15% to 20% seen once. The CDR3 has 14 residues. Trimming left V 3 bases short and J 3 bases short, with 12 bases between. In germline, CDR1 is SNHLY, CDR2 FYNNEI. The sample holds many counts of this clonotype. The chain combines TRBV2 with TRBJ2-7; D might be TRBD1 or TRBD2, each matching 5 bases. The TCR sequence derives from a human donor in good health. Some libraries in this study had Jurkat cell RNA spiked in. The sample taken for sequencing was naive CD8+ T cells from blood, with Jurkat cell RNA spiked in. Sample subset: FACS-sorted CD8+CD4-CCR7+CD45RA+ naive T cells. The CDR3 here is CASSERDGHYEQYF. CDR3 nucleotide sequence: TGTGCCAGCAGTGAGAGGGACGGCCACTACGAGCAGTACTTC. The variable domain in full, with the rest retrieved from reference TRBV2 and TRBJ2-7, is EPEVTQTPSHQVTQMGQEVILRCVPISNHLYFYWYRQILGQKVEFLVSFYNNEISEKSEIFDDQFSVERPDGSNFTLKIRSTKLEDSAMYFCASSERDGHYEQYFGPGTRLTVT.